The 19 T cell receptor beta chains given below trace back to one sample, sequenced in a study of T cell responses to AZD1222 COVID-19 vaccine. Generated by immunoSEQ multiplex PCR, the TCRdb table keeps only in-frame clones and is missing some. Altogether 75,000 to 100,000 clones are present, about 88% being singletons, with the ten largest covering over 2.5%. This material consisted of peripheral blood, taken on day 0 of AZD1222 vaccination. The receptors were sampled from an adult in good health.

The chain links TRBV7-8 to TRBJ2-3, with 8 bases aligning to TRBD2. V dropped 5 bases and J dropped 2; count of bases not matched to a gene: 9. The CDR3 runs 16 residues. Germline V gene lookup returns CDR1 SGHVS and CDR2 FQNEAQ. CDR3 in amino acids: CASSASRGGNTDTQYF. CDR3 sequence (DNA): TGTGCCAGCAGCGCATCTCGGGGGGGTAACACAGATACGCAGTATTTT.

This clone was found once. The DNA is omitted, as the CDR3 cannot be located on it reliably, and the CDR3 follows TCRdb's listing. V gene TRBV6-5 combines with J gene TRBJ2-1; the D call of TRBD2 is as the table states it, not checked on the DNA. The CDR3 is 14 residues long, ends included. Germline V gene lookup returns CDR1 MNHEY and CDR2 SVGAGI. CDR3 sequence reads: CASSAFGGGAPGFF.

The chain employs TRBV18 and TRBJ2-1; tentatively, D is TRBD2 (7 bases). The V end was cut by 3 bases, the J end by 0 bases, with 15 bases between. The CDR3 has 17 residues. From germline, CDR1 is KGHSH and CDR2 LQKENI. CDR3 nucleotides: TGTGCCAGCTCACCGCTGGCGGGGGCTTCCTCCTACAATGAGCAGTTCTTC. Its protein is CASSPLAGASSYNEQFF. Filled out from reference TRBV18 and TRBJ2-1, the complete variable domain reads NAGVMQNPRHLVRRRGQEARLRCSPMKGHSHVYWYRQLPEEGLKFMVYLQKENIIDESGMPKERFSAEFPKEGPSILRIQQVVRGDSAAYFCASSPLAGASSYNEQFFGPGTRLTVL.

The CDR3 sequence: CASSQEYSGVETQYF. DNA for the CDR3: TGCGCCAGCAGCCAAGAATATAGCGGGGTAGAGACCCAGTACTTC. The rearrangement uses TRBV4-1 and TRBJ2-5, with 8 bases that match TRBD2. V was pared by 0 bases and J by 4 bases, with 4 bases of the junction left unmatched. From germline, CDR1 is MGHRA and CDR2 YSYEKL. The CDR3 covers 15 residues.

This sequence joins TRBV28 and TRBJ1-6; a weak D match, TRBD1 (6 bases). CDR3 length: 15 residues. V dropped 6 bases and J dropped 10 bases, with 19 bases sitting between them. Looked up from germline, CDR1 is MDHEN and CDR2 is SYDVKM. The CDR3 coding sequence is TGTGCCAGCAGGTTGGGGGGGCTTGGGAGATCACCCCTCCACTTT. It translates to CASRLGGLGRSPLHF. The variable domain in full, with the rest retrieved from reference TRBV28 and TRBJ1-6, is DVKVTQSSRYLVKRTGEKVFLECVQDMDHENMFWYRQDPGLGLRLIYFSYDVKMKEKGDIPEGYSVSREKKERFSLILESASTNQTSMYLCASRLGGLGRSPLHFGNGTRLTVT.

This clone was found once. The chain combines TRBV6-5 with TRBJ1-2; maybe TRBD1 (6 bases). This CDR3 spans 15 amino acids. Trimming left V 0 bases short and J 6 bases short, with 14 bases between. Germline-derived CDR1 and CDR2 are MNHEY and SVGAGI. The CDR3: CASSYSTAGAHGYTF. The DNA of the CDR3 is TGTGCCAGCAGTTACTCGACGGCGGGGGCGCATGGCTACACCTTC.

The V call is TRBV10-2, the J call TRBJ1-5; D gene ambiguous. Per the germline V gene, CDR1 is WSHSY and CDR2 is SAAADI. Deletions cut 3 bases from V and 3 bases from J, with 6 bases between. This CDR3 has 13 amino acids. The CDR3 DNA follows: TGCGCCAGCAGTGAACAGAACAATCAGCCCCAGCATTTT. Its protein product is CASSEQNNQPQHF.

CDR3 bases: TGTGCCAGCAGTTCCCGCTCAGGGGAATATGGCTACACCTTC. Residues: CASSSRSGEYGYTF. The chain carries TRBV6-5 and TRBJ1-2; D possibly corresponds to TRBD1 (6 bases). The CDR3 contains 14 residues. Trimming shortened V by 4 bases and J by 5 bases, and 14 bases separated the two germline ends. Germline CDR1 reads MNHEY; CDR2 reads SVGAGI.

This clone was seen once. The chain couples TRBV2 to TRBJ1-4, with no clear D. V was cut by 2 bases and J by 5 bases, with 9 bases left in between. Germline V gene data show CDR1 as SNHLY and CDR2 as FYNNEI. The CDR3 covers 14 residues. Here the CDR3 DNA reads TGTGCCAGCAGTGAACGGGTCCTAAATGAAAAACTGTTTTTT. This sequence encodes CASSERVLNEKLFF.

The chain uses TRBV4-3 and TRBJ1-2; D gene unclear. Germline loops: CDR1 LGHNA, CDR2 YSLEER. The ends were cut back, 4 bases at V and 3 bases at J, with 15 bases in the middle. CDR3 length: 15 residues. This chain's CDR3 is CASSPQHDEDYGYTF. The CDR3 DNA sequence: TGCGCCAGCAGCCCCCAACACGATGAGGACTATGGCTACACCTTC.

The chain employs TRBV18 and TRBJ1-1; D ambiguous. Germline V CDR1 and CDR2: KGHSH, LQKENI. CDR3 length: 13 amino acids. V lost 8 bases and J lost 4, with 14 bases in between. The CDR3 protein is CASAREIGTEAFF. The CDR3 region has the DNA TGTGCCAGCGCCCGGGAGATTGGCACTGAAGCTTTCTTT.

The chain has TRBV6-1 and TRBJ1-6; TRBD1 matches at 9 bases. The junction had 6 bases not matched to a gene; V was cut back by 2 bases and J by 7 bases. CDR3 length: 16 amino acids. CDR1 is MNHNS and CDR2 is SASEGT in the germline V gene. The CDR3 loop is CASSEQGQGPNSPLHF. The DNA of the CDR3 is TGTGCCAGCAGTGAACAGGGACAGGGCCCAAATTCACCCCTCCACTTT.

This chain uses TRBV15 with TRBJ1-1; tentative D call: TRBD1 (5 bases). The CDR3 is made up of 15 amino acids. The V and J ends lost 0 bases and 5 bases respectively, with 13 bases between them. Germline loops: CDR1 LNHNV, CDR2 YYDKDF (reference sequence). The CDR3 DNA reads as TGTGCCACCAGCAGAGACCCAGGGAGTGGAACTGAAGCTTTCTTT. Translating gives CATSRDPGSGTEAFF.

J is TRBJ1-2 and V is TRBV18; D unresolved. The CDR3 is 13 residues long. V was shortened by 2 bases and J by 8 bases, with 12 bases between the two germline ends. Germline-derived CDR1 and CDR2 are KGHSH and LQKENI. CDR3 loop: CASSPDSAEGYTF. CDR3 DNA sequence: TGTGCCAGCTCACCAGATTCGGCAGAAGGCTACACCTTC.

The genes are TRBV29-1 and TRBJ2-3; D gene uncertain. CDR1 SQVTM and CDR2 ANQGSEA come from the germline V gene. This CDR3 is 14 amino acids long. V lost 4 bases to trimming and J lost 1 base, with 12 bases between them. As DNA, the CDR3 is TGCAGCGTTGCCTCGGGTTGGGGCACAGATACGCAGTATTTT. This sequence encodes CSVASGWGTDTQYF.

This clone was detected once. DNA for the CDR3: TGTGCCAGCAGTTCCAGGGGGAACACTGAAGCTTTCTTT. It is translated as CASSSRGNTEAFF. The rearrangement joins TRBV6-2 or TRBV6-3 to TRBJ1-1; weak D call: TRBD1 (6 bases). Germline V gene sequence: CDR1 MNHEY, CDR2 SVGEGT. The V end was cut by 4 bases, the J end by 1 base, with 7 bases between. The CDR3 runs to 13 residues.

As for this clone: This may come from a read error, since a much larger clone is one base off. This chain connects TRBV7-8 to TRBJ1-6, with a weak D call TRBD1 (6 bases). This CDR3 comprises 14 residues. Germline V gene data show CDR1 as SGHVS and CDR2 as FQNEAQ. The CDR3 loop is CANSLGGSNSPLHF. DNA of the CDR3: TGTGCCAACAGCTTAGGGGGGAGTAATTCACCCCTCCACTTT.

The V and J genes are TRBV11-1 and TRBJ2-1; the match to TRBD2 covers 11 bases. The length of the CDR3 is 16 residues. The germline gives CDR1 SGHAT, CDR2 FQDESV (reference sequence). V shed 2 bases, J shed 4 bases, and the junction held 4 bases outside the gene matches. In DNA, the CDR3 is TGTGCCAGCAGCTTATCAGGGACTAGCGGTTACAATGAGCAGTTCTTC. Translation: CASSLSGTSGYNEQFF.

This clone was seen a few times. The CDR3 loop is CASSPGQRQETQYF. The CDR3 DNA reads as TGTGCCAGCAGCCCTGGACAGAGGCAAGAGACCCAGTACTTC. The chain has TRBV7-2 and TRBJ2-5, with D possibly being TRBD1 (6 bases). The V gene's germline CDR1 is SGHTA and CDR2 FQGNSA. Deletions cut 5 bases from V and 2 bases from J, with 12 bases between. The CDR3 contains 14 residues.